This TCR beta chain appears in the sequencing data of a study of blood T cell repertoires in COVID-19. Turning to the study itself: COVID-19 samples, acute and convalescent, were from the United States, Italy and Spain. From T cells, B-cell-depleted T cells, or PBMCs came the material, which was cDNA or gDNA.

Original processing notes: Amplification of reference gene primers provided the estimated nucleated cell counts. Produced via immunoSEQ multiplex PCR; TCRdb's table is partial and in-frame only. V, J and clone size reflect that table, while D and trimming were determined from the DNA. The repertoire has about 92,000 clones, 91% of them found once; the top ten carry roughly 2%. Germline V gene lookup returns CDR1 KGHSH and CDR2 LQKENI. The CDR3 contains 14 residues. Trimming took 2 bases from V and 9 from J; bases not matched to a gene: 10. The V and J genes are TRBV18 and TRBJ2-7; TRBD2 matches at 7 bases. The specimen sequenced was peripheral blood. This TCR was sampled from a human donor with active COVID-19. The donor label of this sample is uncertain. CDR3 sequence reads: CASSPSGEIGLQYF. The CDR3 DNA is TGTGCCAGCTCACCAAGCGGGGAGATCGGATTGCAGTACTTC.